A selection of T cell receptor beta chains follows, all from one sample in a study of shared clonotypes between healthy human individuals. Profiled with immunoSEQ multiplex PCR; TCRdb holds only in-frame clones, not every one. Of about 110,000 clones listed, roughly 66% are singletons. The material sequenced was memory CD8+ T cells sorted from blood. The receptor set was obtained from a young woman in good health. Both conserved end residues are part of each CDR3. Each record gives: CDR3 protein, CDR3 DNA, V gene, clone size, J gene, D gene. A D gene is named only where the DNA matches it firmly. Not all rows give a size; the values are once, few, many and, for expanded clones, a class.

CDR3 protein: CASSLERNEQYF
CDR3 DNA: TGTGCCAGCAGCTTGGAGAGGAACGAGCAGTACTTC
V gene: TRBV5-6
clone size: .
J gene: TRBJ2-7
D gene: .

CDR3 protein: CASSPWGQVNQETQYF
CDR3 DNA: TGTGCCAGTAGTCCATGGGGACAGGTCAACCAAGAGACCCAGTACTTC
V gene: TRBV19
clone size: .
J gene: TRBJ2-5
D gene: TRBD1

CDR3 protein: CSATRTDEAFF
CDR3 DNA: TGCAGTGCTACTCGGACAGATGAAGCTTTCTTT
V gene: TRBV20-1
clone size: few
J gene: TRBJ1-1
D gene: .

CDR3 protein: CASSHHRGTDTQYF
CDR3 DNA: TGCGCCAGCAGCCATCACAGGGGCACAGATACGCAGTATTTT
V gene: TRBV4-1
clone size: .
J gene: TRBJ2-3
D gene: .

CDR3 protein: CASSSWGLASGEQFF
CDR3 DNA: TGTGCCAGCAGCTCGTGGGGACTAGCATCAGGTGAGCAGTTCTTC
V gene: TRBV7-8
clone size: .
J gene: TRBJ2-1
D gene: TRBD2

CDR3 protein: CASSEQDSGANVLTF
CDR3 DNA: TGTGCCAGCAGTGAACAGGACTCTGGGGCCAACGTCCTGACTTTC
V gene: TRBV6-1
clone size: few
J gene: TRBJ2-6
D gene: .

CDR3 protein: CASSGTGGALFYGYTF
CDR3 DNA: TGTGCCAGCAGTGGGACAGGGGGCGCTTTGTTTTATGGCTACACCTTC
V gene: TRBV6-1
clone size: many
J gene: TRBJ1-2
D gene: TRBD1

CDR3 protein: CASSPGGSLTEAFF
CDR3 DNA: TGTGCCAGCAGCCCCGGGGGGAGTTTAACTGAAGCTTTCTTT
V gene: TRBV6-4
clone size: .
J gene: TRBJ1-1
D gene: .

CDR3 protein: CASSDITGRPNQPQHF
CDR3 DNA: TGTGCCAGCAGTGATATCACAGGAAGGCCGAATCAGCCCCAGCATTTT
V gene: TRBV6-1
clone size: .
J gene: TRBJ1-5
D gene: .

CDR3 protein: CASSEYGGGSGELFF
CDR3 DNA: TGTGCCAGCAGTGAATACGGGGGCGGATCCGGGGAGCTGTTTTTT
V gene: TRBV6-1
clone size: .
J gene: TRBJ2-2
D gene: .

CDR3 protein: CASSIYDYNEQFF
CDR3 DNA: TGTGCCAGTAGTATTTACGATTACAATGAGCAGTTCTTC
V gene: TRBV19
clone size: .
J gene: TRBJ2-1
D gene: .

CDR3 protein: CASSLGGGTDTQYF
CDR3 DNA: TGTGCCAGCAGCTTAGGGGGAGGTACAGATACGCAGTATTTT
V gene: TRBV9
clone size: few
J gene: TRBJ2-3
D gene: .

CDR3 protein: CSVVPRLGEQYF
CDR3 DNA: TGCAGCGTTGTCCCCAGGTTGGGAGAGCAGTACTTC
V gene: TRBV29-1
clone size: .
J gene: TRBJ2-7
D gene: .

CDR3 protein: CASSDSRQTINEQFF
CDR3 DNA: TGTGCCAGCAGTGACTCGAGACAAACCATCAATGAGCAGTTCTTC
V gene: TRBV6-4
clone size: .
J gene: TRBJ2-1
D gene: .

CDR3 protein: CASSLVAGAFTDTQYF
CDR3 DNA: TGTGCCAGCAGCTTAGTGGCGGGGGCTTTCACAGATACGCAGTATTTT
V gene: TRBV7-9
clone size: few
J gene: TRBJ2-3
D gene: .

CDR3 protein: CASSQGPSGGETQYF
CDR3 DNA: TGCGCCAGCAGCCAAGGACCTTCGGGGGGGGAGACCCAGTACTTC
V gene: TRBV4-1
clone size: .
J gene: TRBJ2-5
D gene: TRBD2

CDR3 protein: CASSENTGGADTQYF
CDR3 DNA: TGTGCCAGCAGTGAGAACACAGGGGGCGCAGATACGCAGTATTTT
V gene: TRBV6-1
clone size: many
J gene: TRBJ2-3
D gene: TRBD1

CDR3 protein: CASSLESGPGYEQYF
CDR3 DNA: TGTGCCAGCAGCTTAGAAAGCGGGCCAGGGTACGAGCAGTACTTC
V gene: TRBV7-8
clone size: .
J gene: TRBJ2-7
D gene: .

CDR3 protein: CASSLFSTGTSRYNEQFF
CDR3 DNA: TGTGCCAGCAGTTTATTTTCAACCGGGACTAGTCGCTACAATGAGCAGTTCTTC
V gene: TRBV27
clone size: .
J gene: TRBJ2-1
D gene: TRBD2

CDR3 protein: CASSRDPSSYEQYF
CDR3 DNA: TGCGCCAGCAGCCGGGACCCAAGCTCCTACGAGCAGTACTTC
V gene: TRBV10-1
clone size: .
J gene: TRBJ2-7
D gene: .

CDR3 protein: CASGTKREGLSQYF
CDR3 DNA: TGTGCCAGCGGAACCAAGCGGGAGGGCCTTTCGCAGTATTTT
V gene: TRBV5-4
clone size: .
J gene: TRBJ2-3
D gene: TRBD2

CDR3 protein: CASSDSRRSSYNEQFF
CDR3 DNA: TGTGCCAGCAGTGACTCCCGACGGAGCTCCTACAATGAGCAGTTCTTC
V gene: TRBV6-4
clone size: .
J gene: TRBJ2-1
D gene: .

CDR3 protein: CASSQPTGGWYEQYF
CDR3 DNA: TGTGCCAGCAGTCAACCAACAGGGGGATGGTACGAGCAGTACTTC
V gene: TRBV27
clone size: .
J gene: TRBJ2-7
D gene: TRBD1

CDR3 protein: CASSRDRERAFF
CDR3 DNA: TGTGCCAGCAGCCGGGACAGGGAACGAGCTTTCTTT
V gene: TRBV11-2
clone size: .
J gene: TRBJ1-1
D gene: TRBD1

CDR3 protein: CASSRTGGRYEQYF
CDR3 DNA: TGTGCCAGCTCCCGGACAGGGGGCAGGTACGAGCAGTACTTC
V gene: TRBV27
clone size: few
J gene: TRBJ2-7
D gene: TRBD1

CDR3 protein: CASSIGLAATYEQYF
CDR3 DNA: TGTGCCAGCAGTATTGGACTAGCGGCAACCTACGAGCAGTACTTC
V gene: TRBV28
clone size: .
J gene: TRBJ2-7
D gene: TRBD2

CDR3 protein: CASSLARTSLIEQYF
CDR3 DNA: TGCGCCAGCAGCTTGGCCCGGACTAGTCTTATAGAGCAGTACTTC
V gene: TRBV5-1
clone size: .
J gene: TRBJ2-7
D gene: TRBD2

CDR3 protein: CASSRDPRTDTQYF
CDR3 DNA: TGTGCCAGCAGCCGGGACCCACGCACAGATACGCAGTATTTT
V gene: TRBV7-2
clone size: .
J gene: TRBJ2-3
D gene: .

CDR3 protein: CASSDQKSSYEQYF
CDR3 DNA: TGTGCCAGCAGTGACCAGAAGAGCTCCTACGAGCAGTACTTC
V gene: TRBV25-1
clone size: few
J gene: TRBJ2-7
D gene: .

CDR3 protein: CASSKREADNEQFF
CDR3 DNA: TGTGCCAGTAGTAAGCGGGAGGCCGACAATGAGCAGTTCTTC
V gene: TRBV6-6
clone size: .
J gene: TRBJ2-1
D gene: TRBD2

CDR3 protein: CASKVMTSSSYNEQFF
CDR3 DNA: TGTGCCAGCAAGGTTATGACTAGTAGCTCCTACAATGAGCAGTTCTTC
V gene: TRBV7-2
clone size: .
J gene: TRBJ2-1
D gene: .